This T cell receptor beta chain was sequenced for a study of blood T cell repertoires in COVID-19. Study information: Donors in the United States, Italy and Spain gave samples during acute or convalescent COVID-19.

J was trimmed by 4 bases and V by 2 bases; bases with no gene match: 4. The CDR3 has 15 residues. CDR1 and CDR2 from the germline V gene are KGHSH and LQKENI. Here immunoSEQ multiplex PCR was the method, and the copy in TCRdb shows in-frame clones only, minus some. The data hold some 38,000 clones, with about nine tenths observed a single time. The chain links TRBV18 to TRBJ2-1; 8 nucleotides align to TRBD2. Sequenced sample: peripheral blood. The source of this sequence is a woman aged 25-40 years in a cohort sampled during active COVID-19. The CDR3: CASSPERERYNEQFF. For the CDR3, the DNA is TGTGCCAGCTCACCAGAGCGGGAGCGATACAATGAGCAGTTCTTC.